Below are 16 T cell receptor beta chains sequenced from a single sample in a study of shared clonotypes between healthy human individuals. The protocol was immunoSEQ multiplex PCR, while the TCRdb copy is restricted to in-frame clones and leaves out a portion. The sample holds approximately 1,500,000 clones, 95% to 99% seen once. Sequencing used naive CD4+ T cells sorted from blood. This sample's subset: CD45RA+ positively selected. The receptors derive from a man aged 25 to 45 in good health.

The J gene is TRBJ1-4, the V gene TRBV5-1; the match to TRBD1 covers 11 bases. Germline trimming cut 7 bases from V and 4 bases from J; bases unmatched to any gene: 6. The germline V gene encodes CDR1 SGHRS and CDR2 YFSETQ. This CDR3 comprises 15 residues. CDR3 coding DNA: TGCGCCAGCCGAGGACAGGGGGCTTTTAATGAAAAACTGTTTTTT. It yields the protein CASRGQGAFNEKLFF.

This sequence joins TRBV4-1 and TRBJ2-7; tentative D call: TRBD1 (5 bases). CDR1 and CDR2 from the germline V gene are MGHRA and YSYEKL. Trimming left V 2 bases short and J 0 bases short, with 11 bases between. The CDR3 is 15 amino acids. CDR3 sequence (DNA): TGCGCCAGCAGCCAAATCCAGGGTCGCTCCTACGAGCAGTACTTC. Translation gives CASSQIQGRSYEQYF.

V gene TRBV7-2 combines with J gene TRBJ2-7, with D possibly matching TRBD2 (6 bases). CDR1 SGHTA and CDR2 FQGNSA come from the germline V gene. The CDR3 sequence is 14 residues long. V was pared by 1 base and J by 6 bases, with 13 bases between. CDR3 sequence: CASSLDAGPVEQYF. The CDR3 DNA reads TGTGCCAGCAGCTTAGATGCGGGACCAGTCGAGCAGTACTTC. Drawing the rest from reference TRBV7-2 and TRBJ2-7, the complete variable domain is GAGVSQSPSNKVTEKGKDVELRCDPISGHTALYWYRQSLGQGLEFLIYFQGNSAPDKSGLPSDRFSAERTGGSVSTLTIQRTQQEDSAVYLCASSLDAGPVEQYFGPGTRLTVT.

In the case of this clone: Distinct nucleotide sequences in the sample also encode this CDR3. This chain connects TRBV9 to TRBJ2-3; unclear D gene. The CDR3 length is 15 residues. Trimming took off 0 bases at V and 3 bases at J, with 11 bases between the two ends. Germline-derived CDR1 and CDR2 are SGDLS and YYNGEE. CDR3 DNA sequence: TGTGCCAGCAGCGTAGTAGGAGCAGGAACAGATACGCAGTATTTT. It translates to CASSVVGAGTDTQYF.

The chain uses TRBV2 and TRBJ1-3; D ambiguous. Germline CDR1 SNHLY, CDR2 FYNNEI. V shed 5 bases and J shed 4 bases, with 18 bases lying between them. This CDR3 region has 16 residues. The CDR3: CASSKLHRSAGNTIYF. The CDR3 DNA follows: TGTGCCAGCAGTAAACTTCACCGGAGTGCAGGAAACACCATATATTTT. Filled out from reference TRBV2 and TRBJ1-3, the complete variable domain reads EPEVTQTPSHQVTQMGQEVILRCVPISNHLYFYWYRQILGQKVEFLVSFYNNEISEKSEIFDDQFSVERPDGSNFTLKIRSTKLEDSAMYFCASSKLHRSAGNTIYFGEGSWLTVV.

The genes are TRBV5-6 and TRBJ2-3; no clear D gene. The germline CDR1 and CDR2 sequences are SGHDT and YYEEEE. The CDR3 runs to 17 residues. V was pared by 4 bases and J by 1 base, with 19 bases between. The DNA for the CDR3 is TGTGCCAGCAGCGTGGTGGTGCGAGACCTTCGCACAGATACGCAGTATTTT. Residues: CASSVVVRDLRTDTQYF.

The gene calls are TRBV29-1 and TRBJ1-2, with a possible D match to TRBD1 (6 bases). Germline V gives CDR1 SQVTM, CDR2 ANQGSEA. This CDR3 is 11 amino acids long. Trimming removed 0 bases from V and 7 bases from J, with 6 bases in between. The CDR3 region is CSVEEGGGYTF. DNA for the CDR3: TGCAGCGTTGAAGAAGGGGGTGGCTACACCTTC.

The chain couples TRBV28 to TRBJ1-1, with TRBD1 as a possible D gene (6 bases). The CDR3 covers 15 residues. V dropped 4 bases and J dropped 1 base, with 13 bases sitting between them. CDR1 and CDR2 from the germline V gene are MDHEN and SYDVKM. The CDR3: CASSWGGSANTEAFF. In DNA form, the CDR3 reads TGTGCCAGCAGTTGGGGGGGCTCTGCGAACACTGAAGCTTTCTTT.

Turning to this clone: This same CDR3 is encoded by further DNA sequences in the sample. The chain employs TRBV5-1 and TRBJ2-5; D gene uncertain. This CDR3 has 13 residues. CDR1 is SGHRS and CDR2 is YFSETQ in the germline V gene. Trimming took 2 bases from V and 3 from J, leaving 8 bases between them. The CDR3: CASSFGPEETQYF. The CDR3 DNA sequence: TGCGCCAGCAGCTTTGGACCTGAAGAGACCCAGTACTTC.

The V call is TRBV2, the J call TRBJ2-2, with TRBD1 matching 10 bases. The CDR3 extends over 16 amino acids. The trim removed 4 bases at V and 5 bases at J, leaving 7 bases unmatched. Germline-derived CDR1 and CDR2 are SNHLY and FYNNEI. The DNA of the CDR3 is TGTGCCAGCAGTGCGGACAGGGGGATTGGTACCGGGGAGCTGTTTTTT. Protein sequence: CASSADRGIGTGELFF.

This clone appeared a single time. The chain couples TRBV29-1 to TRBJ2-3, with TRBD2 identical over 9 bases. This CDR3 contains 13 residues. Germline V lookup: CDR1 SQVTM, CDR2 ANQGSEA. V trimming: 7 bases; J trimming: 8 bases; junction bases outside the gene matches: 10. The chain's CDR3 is CSAWAGGPGTQYF. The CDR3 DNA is TGCAGCGCTTGGGCGGGAGGGCCCGGTACGCAGTATTTT.

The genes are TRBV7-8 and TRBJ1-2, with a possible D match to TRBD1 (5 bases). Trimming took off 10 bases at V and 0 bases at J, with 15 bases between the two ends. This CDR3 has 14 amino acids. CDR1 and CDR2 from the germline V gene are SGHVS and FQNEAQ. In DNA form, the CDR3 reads TGTGCCACCGCTGGCGACAGTGCTAACTATGGCTACACCTTC. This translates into CATAGDSANYGYTF.

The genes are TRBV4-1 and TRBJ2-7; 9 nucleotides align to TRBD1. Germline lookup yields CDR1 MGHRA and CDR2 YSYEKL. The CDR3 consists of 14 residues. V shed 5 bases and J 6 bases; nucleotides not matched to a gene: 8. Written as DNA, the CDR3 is TGCGCCAGCAGCGGCCGGGAACAGGGGGCCGAGCAGTACTTC. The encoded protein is CASSGREQGAEQYF.

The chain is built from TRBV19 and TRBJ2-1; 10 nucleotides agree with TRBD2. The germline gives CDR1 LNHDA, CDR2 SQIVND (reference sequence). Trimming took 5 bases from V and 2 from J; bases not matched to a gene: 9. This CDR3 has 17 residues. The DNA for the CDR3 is TGTGCCAGTAGTTCACGGACTAGCGGAAAACCCTACAATGAGCAGTTCTTC. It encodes CASSSRTSGKPYNEQFF.

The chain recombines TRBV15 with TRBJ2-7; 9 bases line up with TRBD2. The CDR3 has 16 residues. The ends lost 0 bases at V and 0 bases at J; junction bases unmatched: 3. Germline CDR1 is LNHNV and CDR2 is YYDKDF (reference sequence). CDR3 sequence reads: CATSRETSGYSYEQYF. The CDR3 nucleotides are TGTGCCACCAGCAGAGAAACTAGCGGGTACTCCTACGAGCAGTACTTC.

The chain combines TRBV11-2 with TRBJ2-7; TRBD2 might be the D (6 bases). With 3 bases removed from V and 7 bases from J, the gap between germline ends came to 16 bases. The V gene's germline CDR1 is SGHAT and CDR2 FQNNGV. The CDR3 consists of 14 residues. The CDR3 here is CASSFGGAGWEQYF. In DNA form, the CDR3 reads TGTGCCAGCAGCTTTGGAGGGGCGGGTTGGGAGCAGTACTTC.